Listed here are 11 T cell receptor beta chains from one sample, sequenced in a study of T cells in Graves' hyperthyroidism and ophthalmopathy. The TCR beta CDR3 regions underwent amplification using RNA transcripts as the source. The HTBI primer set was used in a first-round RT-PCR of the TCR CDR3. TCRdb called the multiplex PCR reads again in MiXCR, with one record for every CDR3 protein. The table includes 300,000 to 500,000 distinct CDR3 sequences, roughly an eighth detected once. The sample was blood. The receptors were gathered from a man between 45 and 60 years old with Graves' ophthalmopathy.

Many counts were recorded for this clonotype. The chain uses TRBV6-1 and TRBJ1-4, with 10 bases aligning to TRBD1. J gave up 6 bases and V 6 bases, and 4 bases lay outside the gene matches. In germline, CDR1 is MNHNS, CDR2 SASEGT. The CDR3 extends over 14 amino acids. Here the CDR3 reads CASRQDRGYEKLFF. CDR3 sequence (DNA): TGTGCCAGCAGACAGGACAGGGGGTATGAAAAACTGTTTTTT.

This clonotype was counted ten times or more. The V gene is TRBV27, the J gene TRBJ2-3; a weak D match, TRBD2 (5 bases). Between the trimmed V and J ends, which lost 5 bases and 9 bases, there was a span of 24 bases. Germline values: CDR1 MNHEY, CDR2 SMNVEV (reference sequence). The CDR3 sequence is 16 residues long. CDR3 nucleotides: TGTGCCAGCAGTCTCATAGCGCGAGGGCCGCACGGGACGCAGTATTTT. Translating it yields CASSLIARGPHGTQYF.

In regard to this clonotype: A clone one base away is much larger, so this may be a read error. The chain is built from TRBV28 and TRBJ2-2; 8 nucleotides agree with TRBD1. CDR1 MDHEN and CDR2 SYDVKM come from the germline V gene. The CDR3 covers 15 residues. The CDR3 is CASSFGDRGTGGLFF. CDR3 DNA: TGTGCCAGCAGTTTCGGTGACAGGGGAACCGGGGGGCTGTTTTTT.

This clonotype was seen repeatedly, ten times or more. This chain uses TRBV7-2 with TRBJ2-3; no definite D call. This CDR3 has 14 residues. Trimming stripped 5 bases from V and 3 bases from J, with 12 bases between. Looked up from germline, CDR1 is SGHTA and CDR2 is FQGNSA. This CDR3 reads CASSPHSSTDTQYF. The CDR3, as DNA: TGTGCCAGCAGCCCGCACTCGTCGACAGATACGCAGTATTTT.

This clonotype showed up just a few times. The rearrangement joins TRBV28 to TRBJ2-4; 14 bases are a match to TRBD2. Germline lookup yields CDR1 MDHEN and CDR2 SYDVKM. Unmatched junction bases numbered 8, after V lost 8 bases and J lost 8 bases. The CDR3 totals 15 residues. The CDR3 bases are TGTGCCAGCCACGGGACTAGCGGGAGTGAGTACATTCAGTACTTC. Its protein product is CASHGTSGSEYIQYF.

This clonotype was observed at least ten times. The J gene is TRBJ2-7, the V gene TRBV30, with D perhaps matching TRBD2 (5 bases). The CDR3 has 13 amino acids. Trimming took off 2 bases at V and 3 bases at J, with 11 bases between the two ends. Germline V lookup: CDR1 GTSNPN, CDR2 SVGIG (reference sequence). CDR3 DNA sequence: TGTGCCTGGAGTCCGGAGGTCGGCTACGAGCAGTACTTC. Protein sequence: CAWSPEVGYEQYF.

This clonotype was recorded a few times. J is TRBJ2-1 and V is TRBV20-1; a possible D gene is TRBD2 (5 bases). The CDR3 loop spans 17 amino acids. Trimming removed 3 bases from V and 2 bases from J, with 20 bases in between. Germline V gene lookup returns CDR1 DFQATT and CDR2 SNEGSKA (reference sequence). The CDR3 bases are TGCAGTGCTAGCGTACGATTTTTTAGCGAAACCTACAATGAGCAGTTCTTC. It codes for CSASVRFFSETYNEQFF.

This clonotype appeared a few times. The CDR3 is CATSTGTEETQYF. Here the CDR3 DNA reads TGTGCCACCAGCACCGGGACTGAAGAGACCCAGTACTTC. This chain links TRBV15 with TRBJ2-5, with D possibly matching TRBD2 (6 bases). The CDR3 consists of 13 residues. V was pared by 4 bases and J by 3 bases, with 9 bases between. The germline V gene encodes CDR1 LNHNV and CDR2 YYDKDF (reference sequence).

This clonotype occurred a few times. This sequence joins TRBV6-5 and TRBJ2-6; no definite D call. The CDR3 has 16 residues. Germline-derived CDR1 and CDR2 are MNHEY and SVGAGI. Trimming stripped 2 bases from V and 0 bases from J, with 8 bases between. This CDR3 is CASSYMAGSGANVLTF. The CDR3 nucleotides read TGTGCCAGCAGTTACATGGCCGGCTCTGGGGCCAACGTCCTGACTTTC.

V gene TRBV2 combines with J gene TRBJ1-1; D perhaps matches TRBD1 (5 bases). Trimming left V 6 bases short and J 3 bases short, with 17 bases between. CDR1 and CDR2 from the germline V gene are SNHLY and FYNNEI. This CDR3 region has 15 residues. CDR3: CASRARGAGDTEAFF. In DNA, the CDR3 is TGTGCCAGCAGGGCAAGAGGGGCGGGAGACACTGAAGCTTTCTTT.

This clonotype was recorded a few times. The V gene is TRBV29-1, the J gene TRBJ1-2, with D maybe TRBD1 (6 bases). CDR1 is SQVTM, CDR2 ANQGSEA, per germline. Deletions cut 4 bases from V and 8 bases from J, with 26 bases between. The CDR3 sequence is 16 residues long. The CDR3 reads CSVVHFNRDGFSGYTF. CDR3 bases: TGCAGCGTTGTCCACTTCAACAGGGATGGCTTCTCCGGCTACACCTTC. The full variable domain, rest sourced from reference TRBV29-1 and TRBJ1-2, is SAVISQKPSRDICQRGTSLTIQCQVDSQVTMMFWYRQQPGQSLTLIATANQGSEATYESGFVIDKFPISRPNLTFSTLTVSNMSPEDSSIYLCSVVHFNRDGFSGYTFGSGTRLTVV.